These T cell receptor beta chains were read from a single sample in a study of T cells expressing NK-cell markers. With the 5' RACE reads reprocessed, TCRdb shows one record per CDR3 protein and no DNA. Here the sample table reports 550,000 to 600,000 distinct CDR3 sequences. The specimen sequenced was blood T cells: a sorted CD56 or NKG2C T cell subset, CD4+ or CD8+ T cells, or bulk PBMC T cells (not recorded which). Source of these receptors: a man between 18 and 35 years old in good health. The CDR3 runs from the conserved cysteine through the conserved F or W.

CDR3aa	v_gene	j_gene
CASSAKGQGYNEQFF	TRBV9	TRBJ2-1
CASSTMAGVGYGYTF	TRBV25-1	TRBJ1-2
CASSLDRGFPRGSEQFF	TRBV5-1	TRBJ2-1
CASSFRQGNEQFF	TRBV27	TRBJ2-1
CASSRAGFNTEAFF	TRBV4-2	TRBJ1-1
CSAQTGGSNQPQHF	TRBV29-1	TRBJ1-5
CASSLAGLEHEQYF	TRBV7-8	TRBJ2-7
CASSWLAGGTGELFF	TRBV5-1	TRBJ2-2
CASSLSGVYEQYF	TRBV28	TRBJ2-7
CASTQTSGNYNEQFF	TRBV4-2	TRBJ2-1
CATSDRVSGRAEQFF	TRBV24-1	TRBJ2-1
CAAQTGWYNEQFF	TRBV6-2/TRBV6-3	TRBJ2-1
CASSLGTLQGSSYNEQFF	TRBV7-6	TRBJ2-1
CASSLKQEGETQYF	TRBV5-6	TRBJ2-5
CASSQIGASARMNYGYTF	TRBV4-1	TRBJ1-2
CASSSGTSGYEQYF	TRBV3-1	TRBJ2-7
CSAIRWESTYNEQFF	TRBV20-1	TRBJ2-1
CASSLSAQNEQFF	TRBV7-9	TRBJ2-1
CASSALTGELFF	TRBV13	TRBJ2-2
CSARDRRTGHETQYF	TRBV20-1	TRBJ2-5
CASSLQGEKVPHSQFF	TRBV5-1	TRBJ2-1
CAIRGTGVADTQYF	TRBV10-3	TRBJ2-3
CATEGLGATDTQYF	TRBV24-1	TRBJ2-3
CASSLLSTGTLQMNEQFF	TRBV11-2	TRBJ2-1
CASSGLAGSYEQYF	TRBV12-3/TRBV12-4	TRBJ2-7
CASRGQGARNEQFF	TRBV5-1	TRBJ2-1
CASSQLPTRAPRDTQYF	TRBV4-1	TRBJ2-3
CASSSPTSGTSSYEQYF	TRBV7-6	TRBJ2-7
CASSLWRTATYEQYF	TRBV5-1	TRBJ2-7
CASSLGQTGVDGYTF	TRBV12-3/TRBV12-4	TRBJ1-2
CASSDRQGGSNEQFF	TRBV9	TRBJ2-1
CATGAGLEETQYF	TRBV5-6	TRBJ2-5
CASSPLPVLYNEQFF	TRBV18	TRBJ2-1
CASTSGTSGALGTQYF	TRBV12-3/TRBV12-4	TRBJ2-3
CASSQVGGNTDTQYF	TRBV4-2	TRBJ2-3
CASIRTGGNTIYF	TRBV3-1	TRBJ1-3
CATSRGGGRVGETQYF	TRBV15	TRBJ2-5
CASSQERSGPSGEQYF	TRBV4-3	TRBJ2-7
CASSFGGGAGTDTQYF	TRBV12-3/TRBV12-4	TRBJ2-3
CASSRPGTLTYEQYF	TRBV12-3/TRBV12-4	TRBJ2-7
CASSYERLRGGGYNEQFF	TRBV6-5	TRBJ2-1
CSARDLRRPLEQYF	TRBV20-1	TRBJ2-7
CASSLDVAEQYF	TRBV12-3/TRBV12-4	TRBJ2-7
CASSRWTRVKWDEQFF	TRBV6-2/TRBV6-3	TRBJ2-1
CASSQSGLAKNIQYF	TRBV6-2/TRBV6-3	TRBJ2-4
CSASPSATNYGYTF	TRBV20-1	TRBJ1-2
CASSLGRYAPGQHF	TRBV7-8	TRBJ1-5
CATSGTRGTSTTDTQYF	TRBV24-1	TRBJ2-3
CASSLARGGQTQYF	TRBV12-3/TRBV12-4	TRBJ2-5
CASSPSAGANVLTF	TRBV18	TRBJ2-6
CASSLQSSRGGRPQETQYF	TRBV5-1	TRBJ2-5